The entry that follows covers one TCR beta chain sequence. The germline and genes are mouse ones. The read ends 4 residues before the CDR3 terminus; that terminus is restored from the germline J gene. These data are taken from a study of CD8+ T cells in alopecia areata. A sort of pooled cutaneous lymph node cells used CD4, CD8alpha, NKG2D, NKG2ACE and other stains. This CDR3 comprises 16 residues. CDR1 and CDR2 (germline): NNHNN, SYGAGS (reference sequence). V was pared by 1 base and J by 2 bases, with 4 bases of the junction left unmatched. Sequencing templates came from extracted RNA that was reverse transcribed into cDNA. The table came from immunoSEQ multiplex PCR; TCRdb's copy has only in-frame clones and leaves some out. This sample has around 290,000 clones, each found more than once.

The sequenced sample consisted of CD4+ T cells sorted from a lymph node. The genes are TRBV13-2 and TRBJ2-1; 9 positions agree with TRBD2. The receptor comes from a C3H/HeJ mouse with alopecia areata. For this mouse line, the MHC haplotype is H2-k. The CDR3 bases that were read are TGTGCCAGCGGTGATCCCGACTGGGGGCACTATGCT. Its protein product is CASGDPDWGHYA. The full-length CDR3 reads as CASGDPDWGHYAEQFF.